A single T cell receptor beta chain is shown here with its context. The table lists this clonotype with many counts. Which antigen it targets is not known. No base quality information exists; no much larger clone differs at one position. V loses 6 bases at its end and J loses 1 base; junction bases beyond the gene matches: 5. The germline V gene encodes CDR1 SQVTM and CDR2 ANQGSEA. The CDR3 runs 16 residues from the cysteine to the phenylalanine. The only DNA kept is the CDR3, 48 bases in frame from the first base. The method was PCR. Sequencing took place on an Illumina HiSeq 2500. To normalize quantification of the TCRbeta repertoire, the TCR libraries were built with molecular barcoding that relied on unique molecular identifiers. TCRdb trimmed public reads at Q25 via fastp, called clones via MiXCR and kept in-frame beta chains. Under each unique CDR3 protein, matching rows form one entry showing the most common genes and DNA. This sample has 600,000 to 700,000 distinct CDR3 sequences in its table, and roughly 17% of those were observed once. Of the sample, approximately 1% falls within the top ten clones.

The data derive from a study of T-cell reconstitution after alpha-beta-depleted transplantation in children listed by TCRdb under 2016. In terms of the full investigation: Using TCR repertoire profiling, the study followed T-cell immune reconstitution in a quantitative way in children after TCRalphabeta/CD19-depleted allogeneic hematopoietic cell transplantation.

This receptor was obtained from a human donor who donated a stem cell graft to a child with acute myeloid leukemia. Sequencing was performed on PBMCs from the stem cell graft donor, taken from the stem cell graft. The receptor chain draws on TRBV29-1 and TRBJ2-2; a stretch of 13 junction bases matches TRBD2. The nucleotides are TGCAGCGTGTGGACTAGCGGGGGAGTGAACACCGGGGAGCTGTTTTTT. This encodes CSVWTSGGVNTGELFF.